These T cell receptor beta chains were read from a single sample in a study of blood T cell repertoires in COVID-19. Sequencing was performed with immunoSEQ multiplex PCR; in TCRdb, only in-frame clones are kept and a portion is missing. The sample shows around 26,000 clones, around 93% of them seen only once. Sequences were obtained from peripheral blood. The receptors come from a human donor in a cohort sampled during active COVID-19. Both conserved end residues are trimmed from each CDR3. The D gene is left open where the match is weak. The listing skips clone size in some rows; elsewhere it reads once, few, many or a size class.

-,TRBJ1-2,-,TRBV27,ASSLKQGPNYGYT
-,TRBJ1-5,-,TRBV21-1,ASLQGGGNQPQH
-,TRBJ2-1,-,TRBV11-3,ASRSSGLPTDEQF
-,TRBJ1-5,-,TRBV27,ASSLEGPSNQPQH
once,TRBJ2-5,TRBD2,TRBV14,ASSQDSGRGDQETQY
-,TRBJ1-5,TRBD1,TRBV9,ASSSRQGPPNQPQH
few,TRBJ2-1,TRBD1,TRBV11-3,ASSPERGPYNEQF
-,TRBJ2-5,-,TRBV18,ASSPQGLETQY
-,TRBJ2-5,-,TRBV11-3,ASSLWGRGETQY
-,TRBJ2-5,TRBD2,TRBV7-2,ASSPPAAGGSETQY
-,TRBJ2-1,TRBD2,TRBV6-1,ASSERTSGNYNEQF
-,TRBJ2-5,TRBD1,TRBV18,ASSPPAGGLETQY
-,TRBJ2-1,TRBD2,TRBV6-5,ASSYGAGGSYNEQF
once,TRBJ2-3,-,TRBV6-6,ASSYSTQVYTQY
few,TRBJ1-1,TRBD1,TRBV10-1,ASSPPGQGVRSTEAF
-,TRBJ1-1,-,TRBV19,ASSKPGHKNTEAF
-,TRBJ2-7,TRBD1,TRBV7-9,ASRSPGGRYEQY
once,TRBJ2-3,TRBD2,TRBV29-1,SVPGTSGQTDTQY
-,TRBJ1-2,-,TRBV7-9,ASSLSGANGYT
-,TRBJ1-2,-,TRBV7-8,ASSLGNGGAGTTNYGYT
-,TRBJ2-7,TRBD1,TRBV6-6,ASSQTRQGQGLEQY
-,TRBJ1-1,-,TRBV3-1/TRBV3-2,ASSQGANTEAF
-,TRBJ1-1,-,TRBV6-2/TRBV6-3,ASSVGGSGNTEAF
-,TRBJ1-5,-,TRBV6-5,ASQRGGEQPQH
-,TRBJ2-1,TRBD2,TRBV24-1,ATSEASGGSYNEQF
-,TRBJ2-2,TRBD1,TRBV5-5,ASSLEGQGAPGELF
-,TRBJ2-2,-,TRBV5-4,ASSPGINTGELF
-,TRBJ1-1,-,TRBV7-9,AAQVGGPEAF
-,TRBJ1-4,-,TRBV7-9,ASSFRLGGSTLKDEKLF
-,TRBJ1-4,TRBD1,TRBV6-1,ASSEPNRGLGEKLF
-,TRBJ1-2,-,TRBV10-2,ASSGRQRANYGYT
-,TRBJ2-1,TRBD2,TRBV7-9,ASSFYRLAGGDEQF
-,TRBJ2-2,-,TRBV6-1,ASSDVLKNTGELF
-,TRBJ1-1,TRBD1,TRBV10-3,AYRGEANTEAF
-,TRBJ2-3,-,TRBV5-1,ASSLKLDPDTQY
-,TRBJ1-1,-,TRBV7-9,ASSGGGMNTEAF
-,TRBJ2-7,TRBD2,TRBV5-1,ASRPDLAAYEQY
-,TRBJ1-4,TRBD1,TRBV7-2,ASSSGTENEKLF
once,TRBJ2-6,TRBD1,TRBV19,ASSRQGRAFSGANVLT
-,TRBJ2-3,-,TRBV7-3,ASSSTSNHDTQY
-,TRBJ1-2,TRBD1,TRBV27,ASSRGTGWFLGFYGYT
-,TRBJ1-2,-,TRBV5-6,AQALNGYT
-,TRBJ2-1,TRBD2,TRBV5-6,ASSLAGRFNEQF
-,TRBJ2-7,-,TRBV30,AWTRSQLYEQY
once,TRBJ2-7,TRBD2,TRBV5-1,ASSLGGGAREQY
-,TRBJ1-1,-,TRBV7-2,ASSLTVLWNTEAF
-,TRBJ2-7,-,TRBV11-3,ASSLPGSYEQY
-,TRBJ1-1,-,TRBV24-1,ATSGVGGTEAF
-,TRBJ1-6,TRBD1,TRBV2,ASIGTGTRYNSPLH
-,TRBJ2-1,-,TRBV6-5,ASRSTDIAGNEQF
-,TRBJ2-3,TRBD1,TRBV5-1,ASSTGQGTDTQY
once,TRBJ2-1,TRBD2,TRBV5-1,ASGTSGSADEQF